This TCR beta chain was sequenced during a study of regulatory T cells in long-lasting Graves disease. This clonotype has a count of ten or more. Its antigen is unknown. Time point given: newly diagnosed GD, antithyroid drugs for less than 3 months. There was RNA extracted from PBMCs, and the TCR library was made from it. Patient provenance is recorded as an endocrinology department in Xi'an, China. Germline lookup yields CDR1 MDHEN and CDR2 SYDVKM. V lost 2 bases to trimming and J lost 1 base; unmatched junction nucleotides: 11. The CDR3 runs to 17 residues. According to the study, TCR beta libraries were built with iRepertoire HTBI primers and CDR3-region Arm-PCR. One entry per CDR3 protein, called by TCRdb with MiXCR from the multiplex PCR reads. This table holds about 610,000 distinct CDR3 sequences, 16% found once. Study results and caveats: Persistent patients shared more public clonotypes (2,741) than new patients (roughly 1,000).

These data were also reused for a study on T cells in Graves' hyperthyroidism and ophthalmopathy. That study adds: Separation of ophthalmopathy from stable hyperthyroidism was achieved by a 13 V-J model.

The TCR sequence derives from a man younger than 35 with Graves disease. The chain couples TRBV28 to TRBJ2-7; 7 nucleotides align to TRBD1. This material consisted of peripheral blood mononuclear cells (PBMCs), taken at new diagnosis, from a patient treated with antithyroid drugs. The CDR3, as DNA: TGTGCCAGCAGTTTAACCACGGGACAGAGGAGATCCTACGAGCAGTACTTC. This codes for CASSLTTGQRRSYEQYF.